What follows describes a single T cell receptor (beta chain). These data come from a study of blood T cell repertoires in COVID-19. Study at large: The United States, Italy and Spain were the sources of the acute and convalescent COVID-19 samples. Sample material is recorded as cDNA or gDNA derived from T cells, B-cell-depleted T cells, or PBMCs.

The CDR3 length is 14 residues. Germline CDR1 LGHDT, CDR2 YNNKEL (reference sequence). Trimming cost V 2 bases and J 8 bases, with 10 bases left between them. Under the authors' procedure: Amplifying reference gene primers gave estimates of nucleated cell counts. TCRdb keeps only in-frame clones here, not all; method: immunoSEQ multiplex PCR. V and J calls and clone size are those listed in that table; D and trimming were worked out from the DNA. The table includes 150,000 to 200,000 clones, around 90% detected once. Seattle researchers signed up patients amid active infection and tracked them longitudinally.

The gene calls are TRBV3-1 (or the pseudogene TRBV3-2) and TRBJ1-6; a weak D match, TRBD1 (5 bases). This TCR came from a man in his fifties or sixties with COVID-19, enrolled during active disease. Sample: peripheral blood. The CDR3 spells CASSQLQVDSPLHF. As DNA, the CDR3 is TGTGCCAGCAGCCAATTACAGGTGGATTCACCCCTCCACTTT.